A single sample gave rise to the 10 T cell receptor beta chains below, sequenced in a study of cytomegalovirus exposure and HLA in healthy donors. Clones were read by immunoSEQ multiplex PCR, and TCRdb kept only the in-frame ones, dropping some. The data hold approximately 230,000 clones, with over 75% observed a single time. The specimen sequenced was PBMCs. These receptors were collected from a young man in good health and CMV-seropositive.

The CDR3 coding sequence is TGTGCCAGCAGCTTGGAGCTAGCGGGTGAGCAGTTCTTC. This gives the protein CASSLELAGEQFF. The chain recombines TRBV5-6 with TRBJ2-1, with 8 bases matching TRBD2. The ends lost 0 bases at V and 9 bases at J; junction bases unmatched: 2. The length of the CDR3 is 13 residues. Looked up from germline, CDR1 is SGHDT and CDR2 is YYEEEE.

The chain combines TRBV28 with TRBJ1-4; no clear D. CDR1 and CDR2 from the germline V gene are MDHEN and SYDVKM. The CDR3 has 12 amino acids. V was pared by 5 bases and J by 6 bases, with 7 bases between. The CDR3 bases are TGTGCCAGCAGTGTTGGGGATGAAAAACTGTTTTTT. Translating gives CASSVGDEKLFF.

The chain carries TRBV7-9 and TRBJ1-3; no firm D call. The V gene's germline CDR1 is SEHNR and CDR2 FQNEAQ (reference sequence). CDR3 size: 13 residues. The ends were cut back, 3 bases at V and 4 bases at J, with 7 bases in the middle. The CDR3 region is CASSLGQGNTIYF. In nucleotides, the CDR3 is TGTGCCAGCAGCTTGGGCCAGGGAAACACCATATATTTT.

This chain links TRBV9 with TRBJ2-1; unclear D gene. Germline V gene lookup returns CDR1 SGDLS and CDR2 YYNGEE. V dropped 2 bases and J dropped 8 bases, with 20 bases sitting between them. This CDR3 comprises 16 residues. DNA for the CDR3: TGTGCCAGCAGCGTTAAAACGGCGCCCCTGGGCGATGAGCAGTTCTTC. Protein sequence: CASSVKTAPLGDEQFF.

The chain is built from TRBV15 and TRBJ2-1, with D unclear. The CDR3 sequence is 13 residues long. In germline, CDR1 is LNHNV, CDR2 YYDKDF (reference sequence). Trimming left V 1 base short and J 5 bases short, with 6 bases between. CDR3 DNA sequence: TGTGCCACCAGCAGAGCACAGCACAATGAGCAGTTCTTC. This gives the protein CATSRAQHNEQFF.

The chain couples TRBV6-5 to TRBJ2-7; possible D gene TRBD2, 7 bases. The V end lost 7 bases, the J end lost 0 bases, and 16 bases lay between the germline ends. Per germline, CDR1 MNHEY and CDR2 SVGAGI. This CDR3 spans 15 amino acids. The chain's CDR3 is CASTGGPQSSYEQYF. CDR3 nucleotides: TGTGCCAGCACCGGGGGGCCTCAGAGCTCCTACGAGCAGTACTTC.

This clone has only a few counts. V is TRBV2 and J is TRBJ2-5, with a possible D match to TRBD2 (7 bases). This CDR3 spans 14 amino acids. V lost 4 bases, J lost 4 bases, and 13 bases lay in between. Germline CDR1 reads SNHLY; CDR2 reads FYNNEI. As DNA, the CDR3 is TGTGCCAGCAGTGCAGGGGAGGGGGGAGAGACCCAGTACTTC. It yields the protein CASSAGEGGETQYF.

The gene calls are TRBV9 and TRBJ2-1; D call uncertain. This CDR3 comprises 16 residues. Trimming removed 0 bases at V and 0 bases at J, with 10 bases between. Germline assignment: CDR1 SGDLS and CDR2 YYNGEE. The CDR3 region has the DNA TGTGCCAGCAGCGTAGATGGCATCAGCTCCTACAATGAGCAGTTCTTC. The encoded protein is CASSVDGISSYNEQFF. Based on the CDR3 plus reference TRBV9 and TRBJ2-1, the full variable domain is DSGVTQTPKHLITATGQRVTLRCSPRSGDLSVYWYQQSLDQGLQFLIQYYNGEERAKGNILERFSAQQFPDLHSELNLSSLELGDSALYFCASSVDGISSYNEQFFGPGTRLTVL.

This chain joins TRBV30 and TRBJ1-1, with D tentatively TRBD1 (5 bases). Germline CDR1 GTSNPN, CDR2 SVGIG (reference sequence). The CDR3 runs 11 residues. V gave up 5 bases and J gave up 5 bases, with 9 bases separating them. The CDR3 DNA reads TGTGCCTGGGGGGGAGGTACTGAAGCTTTCTTT. This gives the protein CAWGGGTEAFF.

The chain couples TRBV14 to TRBJ2-2; 9 bases line up with TRBD2. Trimming took 7 bases from V and 5 from J; bases not matched to a gene: 14. CDR1 is SGHDN and CDR2 is FVKESK in the germline V gene. CDR3 size: 17 residues. CDR3 DNA: TGTGCCAGCAAGGGTGGCGGGAGGGCCAGCGGGACCGGGGAGCTGTTTTTT. It encodes CASKGGGRASGTGELFF.